This T cell receptor (beta chain) was sequenced in a study of CD4 T cells in relation to SARS-CoV-2 and coronaviruses. The unexposed donors gave CD4+ T cells in about 2011-2019, prior to COVID-19. Points on this clone: Antigen: not known.

Deep TCR-beta sequencing used DNA from uncultured naive and memory CD4+ T cells. Assay used: immunoSEQ multiplex PCR; TCRdb lists only in-frame clones, some missing. The table includes tens of thousands of clones, 90% to 95% detected once. General study results and limits: According to naive versus memory sequencing, detected responses are memory recall, not newly primed.

This sequence originates from a human donor in good health. Sequencing was carried out using naive CD4+ T cells from PBMCs. Subset in this sample: naive CD4+ T cells isolated by negative enrichment.

CDR3 in DNA: TGTGCCATCAGCAGGACTGAGAAAGAGACCCAGTACTTC. This encodes CAISRTEKETQYF. This chain uses TRBV10-3 with TRBJ2-5; perhaps TRBD2 as D (5 bases). The CDR3 sequence is 13 residues long. CDR1 and CDR2 from the germline V gene are ENHRY and SYGVKD. V was clipped by 6 bases and J by 3 bases, with 11 bases between them.